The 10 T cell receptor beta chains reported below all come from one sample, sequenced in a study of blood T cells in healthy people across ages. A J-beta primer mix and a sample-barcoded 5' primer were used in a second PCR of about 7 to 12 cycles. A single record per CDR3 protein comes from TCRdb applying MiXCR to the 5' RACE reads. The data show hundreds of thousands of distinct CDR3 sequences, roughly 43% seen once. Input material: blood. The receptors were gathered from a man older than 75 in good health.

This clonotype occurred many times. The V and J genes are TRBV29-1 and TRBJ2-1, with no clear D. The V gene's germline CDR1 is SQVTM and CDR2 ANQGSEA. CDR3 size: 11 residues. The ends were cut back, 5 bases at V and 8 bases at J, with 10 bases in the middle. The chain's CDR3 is CSVRAFDEQFF. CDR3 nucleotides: TGCAGCGTTAGGGCGTTTGATGAGCAGTTCTTC.

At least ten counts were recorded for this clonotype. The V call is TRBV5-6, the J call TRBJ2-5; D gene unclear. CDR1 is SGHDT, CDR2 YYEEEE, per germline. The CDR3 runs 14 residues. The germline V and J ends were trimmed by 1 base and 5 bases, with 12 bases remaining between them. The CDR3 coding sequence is TGTGCCAGCAGCTTGCTGGGGAAAGGGGAGACCCAGTACTTC. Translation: CASSLLGKGETQYF.

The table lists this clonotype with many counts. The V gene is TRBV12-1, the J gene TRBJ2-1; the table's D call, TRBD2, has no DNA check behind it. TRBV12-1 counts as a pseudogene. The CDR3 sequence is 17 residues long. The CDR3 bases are TGTGCCAGCAGCTTTGTAAAGGTAGCGGGGTCCAGGACTGAGCAGTTCTTC. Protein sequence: CASSFVKVAGSRTEQFF.

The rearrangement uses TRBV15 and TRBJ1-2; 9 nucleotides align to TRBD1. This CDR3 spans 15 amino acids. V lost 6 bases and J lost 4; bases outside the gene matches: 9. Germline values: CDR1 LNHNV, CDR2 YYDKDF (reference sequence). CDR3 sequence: CATRPRTGGGYGYTF. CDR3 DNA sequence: TGTGCCACCAGACCTAGAACAGGGGGCGGCTATGGCTACACCTTC.

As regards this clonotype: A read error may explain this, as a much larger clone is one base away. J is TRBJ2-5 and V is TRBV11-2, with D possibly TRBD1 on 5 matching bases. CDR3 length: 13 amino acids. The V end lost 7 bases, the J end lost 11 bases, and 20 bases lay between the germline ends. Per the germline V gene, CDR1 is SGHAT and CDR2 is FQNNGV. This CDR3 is CASMWLQDGKQYF. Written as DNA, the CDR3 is TGTGCCAGCATGTGGCTACAGGACGGAAAGCAGTACTTC.

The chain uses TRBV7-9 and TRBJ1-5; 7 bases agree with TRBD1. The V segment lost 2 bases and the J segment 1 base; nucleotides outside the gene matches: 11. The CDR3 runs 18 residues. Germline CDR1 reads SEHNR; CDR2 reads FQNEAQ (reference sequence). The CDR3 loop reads CASSLNRGRGWSNQPQHF. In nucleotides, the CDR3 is TGTGCCAGCAGCTTAAACAGGGGTCGAGGTTGGAGCAATCAGCCCCAGCATTTT.

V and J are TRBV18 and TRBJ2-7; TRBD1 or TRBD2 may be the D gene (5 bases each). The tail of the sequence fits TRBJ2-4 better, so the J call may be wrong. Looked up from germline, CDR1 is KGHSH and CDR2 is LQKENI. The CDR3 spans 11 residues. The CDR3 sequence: CASSPGTIQYF. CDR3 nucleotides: TGTGCCAGCTCACCAGGGACCATTCAGTACTTC.

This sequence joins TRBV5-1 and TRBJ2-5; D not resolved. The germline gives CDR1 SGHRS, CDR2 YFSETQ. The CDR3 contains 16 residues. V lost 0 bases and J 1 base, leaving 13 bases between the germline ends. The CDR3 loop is CASSLETSSAQETQYF. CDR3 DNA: TGCGCCAGCAGCTTGGAGACGTCCAGCGCCCAAGAGACCCAGTACTTC. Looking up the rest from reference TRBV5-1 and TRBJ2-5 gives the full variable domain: KAGVTQTPRYLIKTRGQQVTLSCSPISGHRSVSWYQQTPGQGLQFLFEYFSETQRNKGNFPGRFSGRQFSNSRSEMNVSTLELGDSALYLCASSLETSSAQETQYFGPGTRLLVL.

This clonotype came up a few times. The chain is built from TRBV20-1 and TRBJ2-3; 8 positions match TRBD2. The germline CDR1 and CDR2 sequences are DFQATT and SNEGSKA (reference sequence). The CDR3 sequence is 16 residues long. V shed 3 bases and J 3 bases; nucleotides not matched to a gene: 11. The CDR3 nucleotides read TGCAGTGCTAGTCCTTTCCTAGCGGGCGTTACAGATACGCAGTATTTT. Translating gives CSASPFLAGVTDTQYF.

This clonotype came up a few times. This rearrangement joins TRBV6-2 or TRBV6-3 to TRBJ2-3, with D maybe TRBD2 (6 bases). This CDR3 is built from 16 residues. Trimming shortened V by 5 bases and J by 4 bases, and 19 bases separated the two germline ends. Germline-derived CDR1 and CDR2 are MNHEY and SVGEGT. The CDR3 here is CASSISGLSLPDTQYF. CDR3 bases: TGTGCCAGCAGTATATCGGGACTGTCGCTACCAGATACGCAGTATTTT.